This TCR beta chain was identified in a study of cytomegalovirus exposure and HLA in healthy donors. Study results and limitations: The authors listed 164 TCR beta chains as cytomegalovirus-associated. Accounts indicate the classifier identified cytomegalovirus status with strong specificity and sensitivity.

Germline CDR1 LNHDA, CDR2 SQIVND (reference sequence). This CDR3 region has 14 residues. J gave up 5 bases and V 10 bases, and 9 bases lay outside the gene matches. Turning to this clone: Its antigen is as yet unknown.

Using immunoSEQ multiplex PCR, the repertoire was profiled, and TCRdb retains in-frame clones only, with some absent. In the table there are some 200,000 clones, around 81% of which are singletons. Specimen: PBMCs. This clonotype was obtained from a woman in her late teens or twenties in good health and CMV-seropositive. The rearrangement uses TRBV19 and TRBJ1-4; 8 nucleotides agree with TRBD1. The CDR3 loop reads CATESRQGNEKLFF. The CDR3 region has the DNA TGTGCCACTGAGAGTAGACAGGGGAATGAAAAACTGTTTTTT.